The clone carrying this T cell receptor (beta chain) occurred once. Its antigen is unidentified. Germline CDR1 is SGHRS and CDR2 is YFSETQ. The J segment lost 4 bases and the V segment lost 0 bases, leaving 9 bases of the junction unmatched. CDR3 length equals 18 residues. The data were taken from a study of shared clonotypes between healthy human individuals. Study in general: Serving as donors were a couple of women and three men, whose ages spanned 18 to 49. A donor's plate count was three for CD4 naive and three for CD4 memory; CD8 naive had two and CD8 memory one.

Findings and caveats of the study: It was expected that sequencing depth would affect clonotype sharing among donors. Generally, naive subsets (rather than memory subsets) showed larger estimated richness.

Profiled with immunoSEQ multiplex PCR; TCRdb holds only in-frame clones, not every one. The sample has some 1.5 million clones, roughly 96% seen once. The V call is TRBV5-1, the J call TRBJ2-3, with 12 bases lining up with TRBD2. The specimen sequenced was naive CD4+ T cells sorted from blood. Subset in this sample: CD45RA+ positively selected. This TCR derives from a man younger than 40 in good health. In DNA form, the CDR3 reads TGCGCCAGCAGCTTGGGACTAGCGGGAGCGCCGGTACCAGATACGCAGTATTTT. The encoded protein is CASSLGLAGAPVPDTQYF.